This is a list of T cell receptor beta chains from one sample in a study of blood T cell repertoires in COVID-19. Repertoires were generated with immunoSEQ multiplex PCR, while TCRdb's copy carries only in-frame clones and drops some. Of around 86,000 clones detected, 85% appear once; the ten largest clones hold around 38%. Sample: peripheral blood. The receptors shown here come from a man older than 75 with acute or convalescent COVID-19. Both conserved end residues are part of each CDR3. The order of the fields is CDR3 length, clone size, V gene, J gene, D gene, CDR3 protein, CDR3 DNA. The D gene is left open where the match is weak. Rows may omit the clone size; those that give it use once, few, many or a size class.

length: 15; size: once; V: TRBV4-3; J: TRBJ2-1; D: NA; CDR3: CASSQAGTQNNEQFF; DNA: TGCGCCAGCAGCCAAGCGGGTACGCAGAACAATGAGCAGTTCTTC
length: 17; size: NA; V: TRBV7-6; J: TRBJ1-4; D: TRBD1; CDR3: CASSLYQPGQFNEKLFF; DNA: TGTGCCAGCAGCTTATATCAACCGGGACAGTTCAATGAAAAACTGTTTTTT
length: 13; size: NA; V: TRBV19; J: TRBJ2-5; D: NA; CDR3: CASRGRVKETQYF; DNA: TGTGCCAGTAGGGGCAGGGTCAAGGAGACCCAGTACTTC
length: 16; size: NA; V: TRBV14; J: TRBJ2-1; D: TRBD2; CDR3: CASSQDLPSGYNEQFF; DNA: TGTGCCAGCAGCCAAGATTTGCCTAGCGGGTACAATGAGCAGTTCTTC
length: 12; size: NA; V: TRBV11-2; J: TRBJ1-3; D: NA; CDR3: CASSPGGTTIYF; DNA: TGTGCCAGCAGCCCCGGGGGTACCACCATATATTTT
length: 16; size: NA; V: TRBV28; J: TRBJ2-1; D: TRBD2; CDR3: CASRYTSGGGGNEQFF; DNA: TGTGCCAGCAGATACACTAGCGGGGGGGGCGGCAATGAGCAGTTCTTC
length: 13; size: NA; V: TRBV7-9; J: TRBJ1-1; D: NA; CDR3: CASSLAKAAGAFF; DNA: TGTGCCAGCAGCTTAGCTAAGGCCGCAGGGGCTTTCTTT
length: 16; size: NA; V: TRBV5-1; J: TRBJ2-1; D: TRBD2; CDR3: CASSLTVTSGSDEQFF; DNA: TGCGCCAGCAGCTTAACAGTCACTAGCGGGAGCGATGAGCAGTTCTTC
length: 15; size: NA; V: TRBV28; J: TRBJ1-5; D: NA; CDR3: CASSLLAGGSQPQHF; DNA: TGTGCCAGCAGTTTATTAGCCGGGGGAAGTCAGCCCCAGCATTTT
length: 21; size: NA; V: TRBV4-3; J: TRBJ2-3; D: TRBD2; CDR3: CASSKVLPREVAGESTDTQYF; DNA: TGCGCCAGCAGCAAAGTGCTACCCCGCGAGGTAGCGGGAGAAAGCACAGATACGCAGTATTTT
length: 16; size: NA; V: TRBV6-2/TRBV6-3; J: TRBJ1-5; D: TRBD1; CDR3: CASSPSTGPSNQPQHF; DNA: TGTGCCAGCAGTCCCTCGACAGGGCCCAGCAATCAGCCCCAGCATTTT
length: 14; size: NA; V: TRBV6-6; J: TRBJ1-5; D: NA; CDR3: CASSYPGQNQPQHF; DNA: TGTGCCAGCAGTTACCCTGGGCAGAATCAGCCCCAGCATTTT
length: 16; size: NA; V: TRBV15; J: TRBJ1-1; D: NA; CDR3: CATSREVGQQNTEAFF; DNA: TGTGCCACCAGCAGAGAGGTCGGACAGCAGAACACTGAAGCTTTCTTT
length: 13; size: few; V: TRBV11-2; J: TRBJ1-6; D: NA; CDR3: CASSPSHNSPLHF; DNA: TGTGCCAGCAGCCCCTCCCATAATTCACCCCTCCACTTT
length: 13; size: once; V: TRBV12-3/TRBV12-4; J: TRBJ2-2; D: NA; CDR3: CASSFSTGGELFF; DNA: TGTGCCAGCAGTTTCTCGACGGGCGGGGAGCTGTTTTTT
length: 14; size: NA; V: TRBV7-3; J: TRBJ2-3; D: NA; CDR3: CASSLRVRPDTQYF; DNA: TGTGCCAGCAGCTTAAGGGTCAGGCCCGATACGCAGTATTTT
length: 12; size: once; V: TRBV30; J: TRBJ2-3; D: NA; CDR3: CAWVQGTDTQYF; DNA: TGTGCCTGGGTACAGGGTACAGATACGCAGTATTTT
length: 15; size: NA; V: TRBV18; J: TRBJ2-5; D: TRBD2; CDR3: CASSPRTSGQETQYF; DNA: TGTGCCAGCTCACCCCGGACTAGCGGCCAAGAGACCCAGTACTTC
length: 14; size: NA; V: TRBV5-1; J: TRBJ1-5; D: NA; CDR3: CASSAGPNNQPQHF; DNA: TGCGCCAGCAGCGCGGGACCGAATAATCAGCCCCAGCATTTT
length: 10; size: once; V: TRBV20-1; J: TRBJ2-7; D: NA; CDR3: CSALAYEQYF; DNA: TGCAGTGCTCTGGCTTACGAGCAGTACTTC
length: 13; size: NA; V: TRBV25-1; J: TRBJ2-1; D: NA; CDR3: CASSGAHNNEQFF; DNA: TGTGCCAGCAGTGGGGCGCACAACAATGAGCAGTTCTTC
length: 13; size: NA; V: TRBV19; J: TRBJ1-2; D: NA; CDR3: CASSGQIPHGYTF; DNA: TGTGCCAGTAGCGGACAGATACCCCATGGCTACACCTTC
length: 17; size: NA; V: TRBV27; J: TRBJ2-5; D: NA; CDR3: CASSFSLTAGIQETQYF; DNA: TGTGCCAGCAGTTTTAGCCTGACTGCGGGGATACAAGAGACCCAGTACTTC
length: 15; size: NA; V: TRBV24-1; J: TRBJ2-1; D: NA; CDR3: CATSDRRGRANEQFF; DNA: TGTGCCACCAGTGATCGGCGGGGGCGCGCCAATGAGCAGTTCTTC
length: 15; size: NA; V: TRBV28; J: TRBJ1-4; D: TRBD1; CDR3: CASRPPGTGGEKLFF; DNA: TGTGCCAGCAGGCCGCCCGGGACAGGGGGCGAAAAACTGTTTTTT
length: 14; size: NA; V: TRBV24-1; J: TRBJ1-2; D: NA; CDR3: CATSEPGANYGYTF; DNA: TGTGCCACCAGTGAACCGGGAGCTAACTATGGCTACACCTTC
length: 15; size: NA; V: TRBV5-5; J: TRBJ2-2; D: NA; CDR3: CASSLVTGSTGELFF; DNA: TGTGCCAGCAGCTTGGTTACAGGGAGTACCGGGGAGCTGTTTTTT
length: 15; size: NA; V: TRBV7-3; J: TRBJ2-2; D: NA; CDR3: CASSSQPGRPGELFF; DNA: TGTGCCAGCAGCTCCCAACCAGGGAGGCCCGGGGAGCTGTTTTTT
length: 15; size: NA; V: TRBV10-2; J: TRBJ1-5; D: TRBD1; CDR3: CASSQGVGGNQPQHF; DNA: TGCGCCAGCAGCCAGGGGGTAGGCGGCAATCAGCCCCAGCATTTT
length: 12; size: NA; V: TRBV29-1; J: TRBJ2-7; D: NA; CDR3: CSVETFSYEQYF; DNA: TGCAGCGTTGAAACATTCTCCTACGAGCAGTACTTC
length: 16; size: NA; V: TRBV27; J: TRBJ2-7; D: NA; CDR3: CASITPRGSNHTGQYF; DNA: TGTGCCAGCATCACTCCGAGAGGGTCCAATCATACGGGGCAGTACTTC
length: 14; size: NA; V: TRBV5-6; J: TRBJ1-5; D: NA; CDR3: CASSLGGLNQPQHF; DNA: TGTGCCAGCAGCTTGGGCGGATTAAATCAGCCCCAGCATTTT
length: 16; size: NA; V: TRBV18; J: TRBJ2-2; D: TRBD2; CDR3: CASSTNPSGSTGELFF; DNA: TGTGCCAGCTCCACCAACCCTAGCGGGAGCACCGGGGAGCTGTTTTTT
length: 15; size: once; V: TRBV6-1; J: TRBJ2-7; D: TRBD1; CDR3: CASSERGPGVHEQYF; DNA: TGTGCCAGCAGTGAAAGGGGGCCAGGGGTTCACGAGCAGTACTTC
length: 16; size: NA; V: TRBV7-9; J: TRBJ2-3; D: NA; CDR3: CASSWSTSGSTDTQYF; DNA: TGTGCCAGCAGCTGGTCAACGTCGGGGAGCACAGATACGCAGTATTTT
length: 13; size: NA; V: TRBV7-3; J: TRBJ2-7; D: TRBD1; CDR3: CASSPGGPYEQYF; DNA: TGTGCCAGCAGCCCAGGGGGACCCTACGAGCAGTACTTC
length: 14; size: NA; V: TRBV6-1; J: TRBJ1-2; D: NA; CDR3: CASSEGAGEGGYTF; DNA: TGTGCCAGCAGTGAGGGGGCAGGGGAGGGTGGCTACACCTTC
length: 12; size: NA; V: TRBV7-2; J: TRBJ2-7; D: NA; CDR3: CASRLASYEQYF; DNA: TGTGCCAGCAGACTAGCTTCCTACGAGCAGTACTTC
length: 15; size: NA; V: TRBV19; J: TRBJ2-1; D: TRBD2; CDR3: CASSLGTSYSHEQFF; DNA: TGTGCCAGTAGTCTAGGGACTAGTTATTCCCATGAGCAGTTCTTC
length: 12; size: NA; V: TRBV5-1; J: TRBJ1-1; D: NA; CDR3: CASSEDVREAFF; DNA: TGCGCCAGCAGCGAGGATGTTCGCGAAGCTTTCTTT
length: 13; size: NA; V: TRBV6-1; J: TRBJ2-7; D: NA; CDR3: CASSEQGGREQYF; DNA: TGTGCCAGCAGTGAACAGGGTGGACGCGAGCAGTACTTC
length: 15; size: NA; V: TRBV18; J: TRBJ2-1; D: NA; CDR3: CASSPLTGSANEQFF; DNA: TGTGCCAGCTCACCGCTGACTGGGAGCGCCAATGAGCAGTTCTTC
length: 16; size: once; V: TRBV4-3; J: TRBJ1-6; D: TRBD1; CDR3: CASSHRTGGNNSPLHF; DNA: TGCGCCAGCAGCCATCGAACAGGGGGTAATAATTCACCCCTCCACTTT
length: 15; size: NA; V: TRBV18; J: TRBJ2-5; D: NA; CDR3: CASSPPSGDGATQYF; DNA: TGTGCCAGCTCACCACCGTCGGGGGACGGAGCTACCCAGTACTTC
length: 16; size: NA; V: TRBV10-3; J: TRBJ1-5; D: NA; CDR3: CAISRTRDESNQPQHF; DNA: TGTGCCATCAGCCGGACAAGGGATGAAAGCAATCAGCCCCAGCATTTT
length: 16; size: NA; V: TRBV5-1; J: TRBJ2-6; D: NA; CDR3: CASETASLSGANVLTF; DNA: TGCGCCAGCGAGACTGCTAGCCTGTCTGGGGCCAACGTCCTGACTTTC
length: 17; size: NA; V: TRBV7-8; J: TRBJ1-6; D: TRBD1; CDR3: CASSLTRTGKDNSPLHF; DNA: TGTGCCAGCAGCCTAACCCGGACAGGAAAGGATAATTCACCCCTCCACTTT
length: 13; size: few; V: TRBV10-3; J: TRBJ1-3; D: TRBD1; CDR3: CAIKDRVGNTIYF; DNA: TGTGCCATCAAGGACAGGGTTGGAAACACCATATATTTT
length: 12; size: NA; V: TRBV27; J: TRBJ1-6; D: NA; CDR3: CATRGANSPLHF; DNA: TGTGCCACCCGGGGAGCCAATTCACCCCTCCACTTT
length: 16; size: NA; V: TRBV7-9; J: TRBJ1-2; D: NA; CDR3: CASSASGLQANYGYTF; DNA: TGTGCCAGCAGCGCGTCGGGACTCCAAGCTAACTATGGCTACACCTTC
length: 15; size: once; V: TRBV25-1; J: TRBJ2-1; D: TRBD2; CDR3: CASGKLAGTYNEQFF; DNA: TGTGCCAGCGGAAAACTAGCGGGCACCTACAATGAGCAGTTCTTC
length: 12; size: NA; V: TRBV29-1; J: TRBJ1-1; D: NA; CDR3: CSGRGSDTEAFF; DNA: TGCAGCGGACGAGGAAGTGACACTGAAGCTTTCTTT
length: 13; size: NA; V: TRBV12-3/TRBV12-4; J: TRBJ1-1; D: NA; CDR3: CASRTKAGGEAFF; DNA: TGTGCCAGCAGAACTAAGGCGGGGGGCGAAGCTTTCTTT
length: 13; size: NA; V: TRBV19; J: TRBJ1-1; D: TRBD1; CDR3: CASSDTGGTEAFF; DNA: TGTGCCAGTAGCGATACAGGGGGCACTGAAGCTTTCTTT
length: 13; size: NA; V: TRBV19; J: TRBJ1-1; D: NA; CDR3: CASGMGGVRAAFF; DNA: TGTGCCAGTGGGATGGGGGGGGTTCGAGCGGCTTTCTTT
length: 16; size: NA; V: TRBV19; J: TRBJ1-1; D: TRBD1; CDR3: CASTSDREGILNEAFF; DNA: TGTGCCAGTACCTCGGACAGGGAAGGAATATTAAATGAAGCTTTCTTT
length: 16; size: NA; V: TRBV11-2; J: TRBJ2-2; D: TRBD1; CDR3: CASSFGGQGNTGELFF; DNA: TGTGCCAGCAGCTTTGGGGGACAGGGGAACACCGGGGAGCTGTTTTTT